The source of this T cell receptor beta chain is a study of Graves' ophthalmopathy and Graves' hyperthyroidism. Study background: Before any treatment, peripheral blood was taken at the initial diagnosis. Study-level findings and limits: Most expanded clonotypes from thyroid (those above 0.001 frequency) were also found in blood. The model reached approximately 70% sensitivity and about 72% specificity for predicting ophthalmopathy progression.

Germline V gene data show CDR1 as GTSNPN and CDR2 as SVGIG (reference sequence). This CDR3 contains 14 residues. V was shortened by 0 bases and J by 6 bases, with 12 bases between the two germline ends. As the template, RNA transcripts were used to amplify TCR beta CDR3 regions. HTBI primers were used in a first-round RT-PCR, which preceded a second-round multiplex PCR. TCRdb processed the multiplex PCR reads anew with MiXCR; each CDR3 protein has one entry. The table includes around 400,000 distinct CDR3 sequences, around 20% detected once. Clinicians diagnosed using symptoms, serum thyroxine, TRAb, thyroid ultrasound and orbital computed tomography. About this clonotype itself: Its antigen is unidentified.

Specimen: peripheral blood. The origin of this receptor is a young woman with stable Graves' hyperthyroidism. The genes are TRBV30 and TRBJ1-5, with D perhaps TRBD1 (6 bases). Written as DNA, the CDR3 is TGTGCCTGGAGTGTCACCAGGGGAGGTCAGCCCCAGCATTTT. This translates into CAWSVTRGGQPQHF.